This passage covers 7 T cell receptor beta chains from one sample sequenced in a study of blood T cell repertoires in COVID-19. Some clones are missing from TCRdb's copy, which holds only in-frame ones; the method was immunoSEQ multiplex PCR. Of approximately 80,000 clones in the sample, about 88% are singletons; the top ten hold roughly 45%. The specimen sequenced was peripheral blood. Receptors originate from a human donor in a cohort sampled during active COVID-19.

This chain connects TRBV6-1 to TRBJ1-1; D is ambiguous. The CDR3 totals 11 residues. Germline CDR1 MNHNS, CDR2 SASEGT. Trimming took 3 bases from V and 11 from J, leaving 10 bases between them. The CDR3 loop is CASSDRWEAFF. In nucleotides, the CDR3 is TGTGCCAGCAGTGACAGGTGGGAGGCTTTCTTT.

This clone was found a few times. The chain joins TRBV30 to TRBJ2-2; 8 bases map to TRBD1. This CDR3 contains 15 residues. CDR1 is GTSNPN, CDR2 SVGIG, per germline (reference sequence). V lost 5 bases to trimming and J lost 2 bases; unmatched junction nucleotides: 7. CDR3: CAWRHRGANTGELFF. DNA for the CDR3: TGTGCCTGGCGACACAGGGGGGCAAACACCGGGGAGCTGTTTTTT.

This clone was seen a single time. The V call is TRBV2, the J call TRBJ2-5; maybe TRBD1 (5 bases). The V and J ends lost 2 bases and 6 bases respectively, with 13 bases between them. The CDR3 runs 14 residues. The V gene's germline CDR1 is SNHLY and CDR2 FYNNEI. The CDR3 DNA reads TGTGCCAGCAGTGAATCGCCCCAGGGCCAGACCCAGTACTTC. As protein: CASSESPQGQTQYF.

This rearrangement joins TRBV7-8 to TRBJ2-7; 9 bases are shared with TRBD1. Germline V CDR1 and CDR2: SGHVS, FQNEAQ. V dropped 1 base and J dropped 7; count of bases not matched to a gene: 17. There are 18 residues in the CDR3. The CDR3 sequence: CASSLVGQGLLTTIEQYF. CDR3 bases: TGTGCCAGCAGCTTAGTGGGACAGGGACTACTTACTACGATAGAGCAGTACTTC.

The V and J genes are TRBV7-9 and TRBJ1-3; D not certain. Germline V lookup: CDR1 SEHNR, CDR2 FQNEAQ (reference sequence). Trimming took off 8 bases at V and 4 bases at J, with 9 bases between the two ends. The length of the CDR3 is 12 residues. The chain's CDR3 is CASLRVGNTIYF. The CDR3 nucleotides are TGTGCCAGCCTTCGGGTCGGAAACACCATATATTTT.

The chain is built from TRBV28 and TRBJ2-3; a possible D gene is TRBD1 (5 bases). The germline V gene has CDR1 MDHEN and CDR2 SYDVKM. The CDR3 spans 15 residues. V was pared by 6 bases and J by 6 bases, with 19 bases between. Here the CDR3 DNA reads TGTGCCAGCAGCCCACCACAGGCTCAGTGGGATACGCAGTATTTT. Protein sequence: CASSPPQAQWDTQYF.

The chain combines TRBV2 with TRBJ2-7; 12 bases match TRBD2. Per the germline V gene, CDR1 is SNHLY and CDR2 is FYNNEI. The CDR3 totals 14 residues. Trimming removed 6 bases from V and 6 bases from J; junction bases left unmatched: 6. CDR3 sequence reads: CASSRLAGASEQYF. Written as DNA, the CDR3 is TGTGCCAGCAGCCGACTAGCGGGAGCCAGCGAGCAGTACTTC.